Listed below are T cell receptor beta chains from one sample, sequenced in a study of blood T cells in healthy people across ages. Each CDR3 protein is one row after TCRdb ran MiXCR on the 5' RACE reads. The data show about 680,000 distinct CDR3 sequences, 49% seen once. The sequenced sample consisted of blood. These receptors were obtained from a woman aged 60 to 75 in good health. The CDR3 runs from the conserved cysteine through the conserved F or W. The D gene is left open where the match is weak. The size field is filled for only some rows; it gives once, few, many or a size class.

v_gene: TRBV18; abundance: few; d_gene: .; j_gene: TRBJ1-2; CDR3aa: CASSPGTSEGYTF; CDR3nt: TGTGCCAGCTCACCTGGGACATCTGAGGGCTACACCTTC
v_gene: TRBV15; abundance: once; d_gene: .; j_gene: TRBJ2-1; CDR3aa: CATSRDGVYNEQFF; CDR3nt: TGTGCCACCAGCAGAGATGGGGTTTACAATGAGCAGTTCTTC
v_gene: TRBV20-1; abundance: many; d_gene: .; j_gene: TRBJ2-3; CDR3aa: CSASKGSAASSTDTQYF; CDR3nt: TGCAGTGCTAGTAAGGGGTCGGCCGCGTCATCCACAGATACGCAGTATTTT
v_gene: TRBV5-1; abundance: .; d_gene: .; j_gene: TRBJ2-1; CDR3aa: CASSRGVADNSYNEQFF; CDR3nt: TGCGCCAGCAGCCGAGGTGTGGCTGACAACTCCTACAATGAGCAGTTCTTC
v_gene: TRBV20-1; abundance: .; d_gene: .; j_gene: TRBJ2-7; CDR3aa: CSVPAKPGLTYEQYF; CDR3nt: TGCAGTGTCCCAGCAAAACCGGGACTCACCTACGAGCAGTACTTC
v_gene: TRBV2; abundance: .; d_gene: TRBD1; j_gene: TRBJ2-2; CDR3aa: CASRRTGGATGELFF; CDR3nt: TGTGCCAGCAGACGGACAGGGGGCGCGACCGGGGAGCTGTTTTTT
v_gene: TRBV7-2; abundance: .; d_gene: .; j_gene: TRBJ2-3; CDR3aa: CASSPRDGTDTQYF; CDR3nt: TGTGCCAGCAGCCCTAGGGACGGCACAGATACGCAGTATTTT
v_gene: TRBV12-3/TRBV12-4; abundance: .; d_gene: .; j_gene: TRBJ2-6; CDR3aa: CASSFYDGGANVLTF; CDR3nt: TGTGCCAGCAGTTTTTATGACGGTGGGGCCAACGTCCTGACTTTC
v_gene: TRBV20-1; abundance: few; d_gene: TRBD2; j_gene: TRBJ2-1; CDR3aa: CSAIGGGLAGGPQAHNEQFF; CDR3nt: TGCAGTGCTATCGGGGGGGGACTAGCGGGAGGGCCCCAGGCCCACAATGAGCAGTTCTTC
v_gene: TRBV20-1; abundance: .; d_gene: .; j_gene: TRBJ2-7; CDR3aa: CSAAKPGATSDEQYF; CDR3nt: TGCAGTGCTGCGAAACCGGGAGCTACCTCGGACGAGCAGTACTTC
v_gene: TRBV9; abundance: .; d_gene: .; j_gene: TRBJ2-7; CDR3aa: CASSVGEGYYEQYF; CDR3nt: TGTGCCAGCAGCGTAGGGGAAGGGTACTACGAGCAGTACTTC
v_gene: TRBV9; abundance: .; d_gene: .; j_gene: TRBJ2-1; CDR3aa: CASSVRDSGHEQFF; CDR3nt: TGTGCCAGCAGCGTGCGGGACAGCGGCCATGAGCAGTTCTTC
v_gene: TRBV2; abundance: .; d_gene: TRBD2; j_gene: TRBJ2-4; CDR3aa: CASSDGLAGAGEQYF; CDR3nt: TGTGCCAGCAGTGACGGACTAGCGGGAGCAGGAGAGCAGTACTTC
v_gene: TRBV7-8; abundance: .; d_gene: .; j_gene: TRBJ2-7; CDR3aa: CASSFRETAYEQYF; CDR3nt: TGTGCCAGCAGCTTTCGGGAGACCGCCTACGAGCAGTACTTC
v_gene: TRBV14; abundance: few; d_gene: .; j_gene: TRBJ1-4; CDR3aa: CASSQEKAKLFF; CDR3nt: TGTGCCAGCAGCCAAGAAAAGGCAAAACTGTTTTTT
v_gene: TRBV29-1; abundance: few; d_gene: .; j_gene: TRBJ1-1; CDR3aa: CSVASQENTEAFF; CDR3nt: TGCAGCGTTGCGAGCCAGGAGAACACTGAAGCTTTCTTT
v_gene: TRBV29-1; abundance: .; d_gene: .; j_gene: TRBJ1-5; CDR3aa: CSVEEQSNQPQHF; CDR3nt: TGCAGCGTTGAGGAACAGTCCAATCAGCCCCAGCATTTT
v_gene: TRBV20-1; abundance: .; d_gene: TRBD2; j_gene: TRBJ2-3; CDR3aa: CSATSGDSTDTQYF; CDR3nt: TGCAGTGCTACAAGCGGGGATAGCACAGATACGCAGTATTTT
v_gene: TRBV7-9; abundance: few; d_gene: .; j_gene: TRBJ1-4; CDR3aa: CASSLASGGNEKLFF; CDR3nt: TGTGCCAGCAGCTTAGCGTCTGGGGGAAATGAAAAACTGTTTTTT
v_gene: TRBV14; abundance: .; d_gene: .; j_gene: TRBJ2-1; CDR3aa: CASSLLGPSPDNEQFF; CDR3nt: TGTGCCAGCAGCCTTTTGGGGCCATCGCCGGACAATGAGCAGTTCTTC
v_gene: TRBV20-1; abundance: .; d_gene: .; j_gene: TRBJ2-7; CDR3aa: CSASHYEQYF; CDR3nt: TGCAGTGCTAGTCATTACGAGCAGTACTTC
v_gene: TRBV7-9; abundance: .; d_gene: TRBD2; j_gene: TRBJ2-1; CDR3aa: CASSLGSGVSSYNEQFF; CDR3nt: TGTGCCAGCAGCTTGGGTAGCGGGGTGAGCTCCTACAATGAGCAGTTCTTC
v_gene: TRBV29-1; abundance: few; d_gene: .; j_gene: TRBJ1-2; CDR3aa: CSVDGTNYGYTF; CDR3nt: TGCAGCGTTGACGGTACCAACTATGGCTACACCTTC
v_gene: TRBV4-2; abundance: .; d_gene: TRBD1; j_gene: TRBJ2-7; CDR3aa: CASSQDSPTGRVYEQYF; CDR3nt: TGTGCCAGCAGCCAAGATAGCCCGACAGGGAGAGTCTACGAGCAGTACTTC